This T cell receptor beta chain was sequenced for a study of low-dose radiotherapy and immunotherapy resistance in tumors. Low-dose radiotherapy and low-dose cyclophosphamide, together with aspirin, ipilimumab and nivolumab, were given to donors. Primers targeting TRAV and TRBV primed first-strand cDNA, covering alpha and beta chains. TCR amplification ran about 20 PCR cycles using constant-region and V-primer adapter primers. TCRdb called the reads again in MiXCR, with one record for every CDR3 protein. The data contain 11,000 to 15,000 distinct CDR3 sequences, roughly 75% of them singletons. The CDR3 sequence is 15 residues long. CDR1 is KGHDR, CDR2 SFDVKD, per germline. The J segment lost 5 bases and the V segment lost 5 bases, leaving 5 bases of the junction unmatched.

This sequence originates from a human donor with advanced metastatic prostate, ovarian, gallbladder or colorectal cancer (not recorded which). This table probably holds off-target reads from a library built for another chain. The gene calls are TRBV24-1 and TRBJ2-2; TRBD1 matches at 9 bases. Written as DNA, the CDR3 is TGTGCCACCAGTGGTCCGGGACAGGGAACCGGGGAGCTGTTTTTT. Its protein product is CATSGPGQGTGELFF.